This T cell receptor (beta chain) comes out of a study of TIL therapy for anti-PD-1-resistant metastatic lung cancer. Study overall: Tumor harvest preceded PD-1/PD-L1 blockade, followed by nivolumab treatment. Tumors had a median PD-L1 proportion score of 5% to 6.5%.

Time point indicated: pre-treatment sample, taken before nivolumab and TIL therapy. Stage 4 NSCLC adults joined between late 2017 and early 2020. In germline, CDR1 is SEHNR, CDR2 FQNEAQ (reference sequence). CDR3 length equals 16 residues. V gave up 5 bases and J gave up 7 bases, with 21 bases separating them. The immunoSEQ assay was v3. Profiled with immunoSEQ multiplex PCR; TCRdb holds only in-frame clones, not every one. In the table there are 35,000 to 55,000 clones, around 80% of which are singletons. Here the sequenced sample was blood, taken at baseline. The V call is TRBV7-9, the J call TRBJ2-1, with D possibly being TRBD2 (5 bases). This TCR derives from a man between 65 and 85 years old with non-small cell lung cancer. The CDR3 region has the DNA TGTGCCAGCAGCACACGACGCGGGCCAGGCCTTAATGAGCAGTTCTTC. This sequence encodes CASSTRRGPGLNEQFF.